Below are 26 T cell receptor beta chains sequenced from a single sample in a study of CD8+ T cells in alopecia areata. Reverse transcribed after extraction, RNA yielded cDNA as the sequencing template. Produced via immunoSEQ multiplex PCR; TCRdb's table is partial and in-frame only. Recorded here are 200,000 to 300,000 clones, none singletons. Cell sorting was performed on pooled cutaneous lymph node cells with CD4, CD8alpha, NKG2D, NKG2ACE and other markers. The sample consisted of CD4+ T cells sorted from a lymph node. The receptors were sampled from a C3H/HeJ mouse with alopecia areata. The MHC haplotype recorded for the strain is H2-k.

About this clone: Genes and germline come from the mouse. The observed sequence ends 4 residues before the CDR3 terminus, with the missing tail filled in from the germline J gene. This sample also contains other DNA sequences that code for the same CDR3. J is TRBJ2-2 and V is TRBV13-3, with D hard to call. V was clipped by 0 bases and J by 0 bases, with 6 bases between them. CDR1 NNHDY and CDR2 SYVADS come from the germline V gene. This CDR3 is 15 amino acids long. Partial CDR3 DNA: TGTGCCAGCAGTGATGACAAAGCAAACACCGGG. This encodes CASSDDKANTG. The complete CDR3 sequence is CASSDDKANTGQLYF.

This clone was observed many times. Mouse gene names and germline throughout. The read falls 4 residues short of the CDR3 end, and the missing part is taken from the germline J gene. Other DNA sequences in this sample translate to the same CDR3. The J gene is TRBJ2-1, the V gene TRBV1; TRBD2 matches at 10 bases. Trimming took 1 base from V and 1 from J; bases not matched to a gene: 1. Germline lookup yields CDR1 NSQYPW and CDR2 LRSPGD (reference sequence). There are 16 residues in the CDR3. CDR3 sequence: CTCSAGLGGNYAEQFF. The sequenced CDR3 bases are TGCACCTGCAGTGCAGGACTGGGGGGAAACTATGCT.

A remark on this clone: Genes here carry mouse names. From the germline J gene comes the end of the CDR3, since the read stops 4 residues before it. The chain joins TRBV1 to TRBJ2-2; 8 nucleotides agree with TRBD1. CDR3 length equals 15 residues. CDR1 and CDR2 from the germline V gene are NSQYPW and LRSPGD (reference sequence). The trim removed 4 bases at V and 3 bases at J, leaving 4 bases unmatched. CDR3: CTCSGPGQDTGQLYF. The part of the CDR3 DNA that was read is TGCACCTGCAGTGGGCCGGGACAGGACACCGGG.

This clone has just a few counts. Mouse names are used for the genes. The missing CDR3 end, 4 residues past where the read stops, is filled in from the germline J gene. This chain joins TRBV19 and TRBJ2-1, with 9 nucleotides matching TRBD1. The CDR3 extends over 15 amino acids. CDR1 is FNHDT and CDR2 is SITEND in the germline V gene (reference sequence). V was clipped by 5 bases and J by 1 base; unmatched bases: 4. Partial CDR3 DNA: TGTGCCAGCAGACGGGACAGGGAAAACTATGCT. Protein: CASRRDRENYA. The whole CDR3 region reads CASRRDRENYAEQFF.

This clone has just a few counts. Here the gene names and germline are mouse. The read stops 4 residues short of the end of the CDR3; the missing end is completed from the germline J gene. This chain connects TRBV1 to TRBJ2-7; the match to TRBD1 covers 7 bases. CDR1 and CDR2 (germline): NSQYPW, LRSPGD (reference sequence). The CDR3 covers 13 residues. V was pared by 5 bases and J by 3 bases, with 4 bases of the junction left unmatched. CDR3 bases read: TGCACCTGCAGTTCCAGACAGGGCTAT. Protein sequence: CTCSSRQGY. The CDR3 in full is CTCSSRQGYEQYF.

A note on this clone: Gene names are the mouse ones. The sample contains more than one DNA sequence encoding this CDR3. CDR3 sequence: CTCSDSANTEVFF. The DNA read from the CDR3 is TGCACCTGCAGTGACAGCGCAAACACA. J is TRBJ1-1 and V is TRBV1; D call uncertain. The sequence runs out 4 residues before the end of the CDR3; the remainder is reconstructed from the germline J gene. From germline, CDR1 is NSQYPW and CDR2 LRSPGD (reference sequence). The V end was cut by 4 bases, the J end by 0 bases, with 6 bases between. CDR3 length: 13 amino acids.

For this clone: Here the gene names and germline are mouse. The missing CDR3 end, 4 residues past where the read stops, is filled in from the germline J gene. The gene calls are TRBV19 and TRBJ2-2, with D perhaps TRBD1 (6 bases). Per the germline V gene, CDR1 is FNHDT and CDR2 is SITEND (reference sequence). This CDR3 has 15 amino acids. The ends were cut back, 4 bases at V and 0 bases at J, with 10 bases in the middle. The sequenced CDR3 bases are TGTGCCAGCAGTCCGGACAGAACAAACACCGGG. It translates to CASSPDRTNTG. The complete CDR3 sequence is CASSPDRTNTGQLYF.

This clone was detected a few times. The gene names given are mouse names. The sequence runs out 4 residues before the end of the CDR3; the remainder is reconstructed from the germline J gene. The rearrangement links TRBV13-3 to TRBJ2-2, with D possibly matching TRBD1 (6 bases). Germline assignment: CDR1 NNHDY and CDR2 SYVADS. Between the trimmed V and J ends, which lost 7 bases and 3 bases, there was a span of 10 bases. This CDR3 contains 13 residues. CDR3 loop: CASRQAYTGQLYF. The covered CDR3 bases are TGTGCCAGCCGACAGGCATACACCGGG.

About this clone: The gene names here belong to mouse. The CDR3 reads CASSDAPGQKDTQYF. Partial CDR3 DNA: TGTGCCAGCAGTGATGCACCGGGACAGAAAGAC. The chain joins TRBV13-1 to TRBJ2-5; 7 bases are a match to TRBD1. The missing CDR3 end, 4 residues past where the read stops, is filled in from the germline J gene. CDR1 NSHNY and CDR2 SYGAGN come from the germline V gene. This CDR3 spans 15 amino acids.

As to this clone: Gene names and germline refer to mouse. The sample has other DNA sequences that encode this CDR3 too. The sequenced CDR3 bases are TGCACCTGCAGTGCTCCAGGGACTAGTGCAGAA. This translates into CTCSAPGTSAE. In full, the CDR3 reads CTCSAPGTSAETLYF. The chain has TRBV1 and TRBJ2-3, with D tentatively TRBD2 (6 bases). The CDR3 end lies 4 residues beyond the end of the read and is filled in from the germline J gene. The V end was cut by 3 bases, the J end by 0 bases, with 10 bases between. Germline V CDR1 and CDR2: NSQYPW, LRSPGD (reference sequence). This CDR3 has 15 residues.

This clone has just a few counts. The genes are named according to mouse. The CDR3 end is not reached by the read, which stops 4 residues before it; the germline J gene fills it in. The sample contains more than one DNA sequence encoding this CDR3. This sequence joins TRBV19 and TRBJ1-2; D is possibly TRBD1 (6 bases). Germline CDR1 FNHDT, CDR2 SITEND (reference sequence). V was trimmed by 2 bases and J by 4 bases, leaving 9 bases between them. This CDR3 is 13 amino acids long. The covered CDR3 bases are TGTGCCAGCAGTATCAGGGGCGGCTCC. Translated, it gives CASSIRGGS. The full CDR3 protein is CASSIRGGSDYTF.

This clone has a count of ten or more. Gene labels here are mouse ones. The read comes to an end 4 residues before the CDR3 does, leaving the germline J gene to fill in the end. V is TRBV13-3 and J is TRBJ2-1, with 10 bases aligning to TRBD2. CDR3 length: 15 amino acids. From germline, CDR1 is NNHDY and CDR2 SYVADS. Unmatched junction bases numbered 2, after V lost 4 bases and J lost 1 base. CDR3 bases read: TGTGCCAGCAGTCTGACTGGGGGGAACTATGCT. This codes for CASSLTGGNYA. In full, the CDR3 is CASSLTGGNYAEQFF.

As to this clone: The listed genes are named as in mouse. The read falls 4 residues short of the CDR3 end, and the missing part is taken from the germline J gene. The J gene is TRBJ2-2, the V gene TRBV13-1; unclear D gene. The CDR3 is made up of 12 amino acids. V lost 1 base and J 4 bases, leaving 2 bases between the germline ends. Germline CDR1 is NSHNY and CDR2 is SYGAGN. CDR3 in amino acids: CASSDLTGQLYF. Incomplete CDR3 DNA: TGTGCCAGCAGTGATCTCACCGGG.

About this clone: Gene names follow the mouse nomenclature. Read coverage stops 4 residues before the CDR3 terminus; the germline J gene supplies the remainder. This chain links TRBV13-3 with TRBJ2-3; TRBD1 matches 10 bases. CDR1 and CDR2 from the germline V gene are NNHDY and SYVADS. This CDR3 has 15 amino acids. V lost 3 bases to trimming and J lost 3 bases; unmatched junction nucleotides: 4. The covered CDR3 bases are TGTGCCAGCAGTGGGCCGGGACAGGGGGCAGAA. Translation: CASSGPGQGAE. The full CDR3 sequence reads CASSGPGQGAETLYF.

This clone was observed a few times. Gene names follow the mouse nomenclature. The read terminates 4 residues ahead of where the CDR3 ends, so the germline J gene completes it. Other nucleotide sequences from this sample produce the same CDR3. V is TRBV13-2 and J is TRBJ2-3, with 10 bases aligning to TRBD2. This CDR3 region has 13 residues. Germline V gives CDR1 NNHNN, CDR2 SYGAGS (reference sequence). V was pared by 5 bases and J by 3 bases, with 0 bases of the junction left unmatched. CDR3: CASGGLGAETLYF. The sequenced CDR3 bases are TGTGCCAGCGGGGGACTGGGGGCAGAA.

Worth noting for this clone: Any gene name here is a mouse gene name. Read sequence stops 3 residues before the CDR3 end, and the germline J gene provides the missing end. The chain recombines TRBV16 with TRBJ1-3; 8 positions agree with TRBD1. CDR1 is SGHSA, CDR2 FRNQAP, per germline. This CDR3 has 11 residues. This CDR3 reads CASSSTGALYF. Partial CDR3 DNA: TGTGCAAGCAGCTCGACAGGGGCG.

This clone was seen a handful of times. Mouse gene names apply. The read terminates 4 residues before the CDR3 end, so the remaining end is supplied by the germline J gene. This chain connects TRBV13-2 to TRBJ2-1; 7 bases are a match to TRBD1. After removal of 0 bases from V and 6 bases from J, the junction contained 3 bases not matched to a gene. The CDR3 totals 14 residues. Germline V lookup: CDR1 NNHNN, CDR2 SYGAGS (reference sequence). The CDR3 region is CASGDETGIAEQFF. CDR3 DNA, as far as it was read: TGTGCCAGCGGTGATGAGACAGGGATTGCT.

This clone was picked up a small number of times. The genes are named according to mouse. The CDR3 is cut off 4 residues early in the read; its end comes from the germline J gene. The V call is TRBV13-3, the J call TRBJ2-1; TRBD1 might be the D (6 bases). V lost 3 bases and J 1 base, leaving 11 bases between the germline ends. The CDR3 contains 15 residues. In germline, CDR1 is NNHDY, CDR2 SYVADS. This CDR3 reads CASSAPGQNYAEQFF. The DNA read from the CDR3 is TGTGCCAGCAGTGCACCGGGACAAAACTATGCT.

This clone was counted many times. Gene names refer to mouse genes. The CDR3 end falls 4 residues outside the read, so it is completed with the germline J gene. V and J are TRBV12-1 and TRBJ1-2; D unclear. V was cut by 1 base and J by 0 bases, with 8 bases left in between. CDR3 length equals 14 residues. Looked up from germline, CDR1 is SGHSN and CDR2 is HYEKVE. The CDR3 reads CASSLSPPNSDYTF. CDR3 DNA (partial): TGTGCCAGCTCTCTTTCCCCTCCAAACTCC.

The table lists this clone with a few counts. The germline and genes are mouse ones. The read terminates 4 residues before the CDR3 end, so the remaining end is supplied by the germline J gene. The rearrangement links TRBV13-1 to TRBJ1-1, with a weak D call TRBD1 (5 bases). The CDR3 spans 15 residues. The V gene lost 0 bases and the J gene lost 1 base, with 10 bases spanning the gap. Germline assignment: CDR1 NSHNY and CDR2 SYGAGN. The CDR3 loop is CASSDASGGNTEVFF. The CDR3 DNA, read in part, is TGTGCCAGCAGTGATGCCTCGGGGGGGAACACA.

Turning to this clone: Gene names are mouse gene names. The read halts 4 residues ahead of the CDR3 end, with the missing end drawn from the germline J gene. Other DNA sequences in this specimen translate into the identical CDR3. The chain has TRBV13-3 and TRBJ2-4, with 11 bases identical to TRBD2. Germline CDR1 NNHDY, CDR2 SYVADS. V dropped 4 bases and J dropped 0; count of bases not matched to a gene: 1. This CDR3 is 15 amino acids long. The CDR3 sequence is CASSRTGGSQNTLYF. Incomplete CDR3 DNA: TGTGCCAGCAGTAGGACTGGGGGGAGTCAAAAC.

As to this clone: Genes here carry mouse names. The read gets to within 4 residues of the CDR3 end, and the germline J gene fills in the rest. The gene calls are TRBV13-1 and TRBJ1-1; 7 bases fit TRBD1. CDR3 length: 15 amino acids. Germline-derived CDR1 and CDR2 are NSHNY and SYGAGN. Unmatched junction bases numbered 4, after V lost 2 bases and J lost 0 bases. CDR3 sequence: CASSDRGIANTEVFF. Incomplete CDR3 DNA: TGTGCCAGCAGTGACAGGGGGATTGCAAACACA.

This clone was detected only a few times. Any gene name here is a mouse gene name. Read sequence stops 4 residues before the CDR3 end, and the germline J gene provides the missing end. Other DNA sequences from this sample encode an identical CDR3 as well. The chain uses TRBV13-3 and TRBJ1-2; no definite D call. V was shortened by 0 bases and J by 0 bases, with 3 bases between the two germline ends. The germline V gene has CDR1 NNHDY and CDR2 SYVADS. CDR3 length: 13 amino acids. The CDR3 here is CASSDVANSDYTF. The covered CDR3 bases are TGTGCCAGCAGTGATGTGGCAAACTCC.

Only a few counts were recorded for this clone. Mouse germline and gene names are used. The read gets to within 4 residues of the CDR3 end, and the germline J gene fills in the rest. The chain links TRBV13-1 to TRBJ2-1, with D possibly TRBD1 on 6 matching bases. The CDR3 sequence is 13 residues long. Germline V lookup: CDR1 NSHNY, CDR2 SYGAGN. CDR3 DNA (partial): TGTGCCAGCAGCCCCGGGACACGGGCT. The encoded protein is CASSPGTRA. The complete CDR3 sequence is CASSPGTRAEQFF.

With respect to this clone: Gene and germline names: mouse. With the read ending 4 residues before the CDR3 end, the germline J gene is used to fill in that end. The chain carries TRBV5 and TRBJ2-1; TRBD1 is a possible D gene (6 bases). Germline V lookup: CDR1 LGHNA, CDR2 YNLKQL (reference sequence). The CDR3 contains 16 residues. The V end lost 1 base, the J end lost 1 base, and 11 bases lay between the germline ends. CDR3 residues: CASSQGTGQNYAEQFF. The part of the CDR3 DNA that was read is TGTGCCAGCAGCCAAGGAACGGGACAAAACTATGCT.

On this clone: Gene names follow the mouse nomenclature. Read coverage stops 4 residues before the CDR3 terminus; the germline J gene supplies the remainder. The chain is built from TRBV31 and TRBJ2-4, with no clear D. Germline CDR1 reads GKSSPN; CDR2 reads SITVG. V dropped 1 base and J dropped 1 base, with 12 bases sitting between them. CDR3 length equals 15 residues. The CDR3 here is CAWSPGRQGQNTLYF. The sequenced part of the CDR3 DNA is TGTGCCTGGAGTCCAGGCCGACAAGGTCAAAAC.